A single sample is the source of the 21 T cell receptor beta chains below, sequenced in a study of cytomegalovirus exposure and HLA in healthy donors. Researchers ran the PCR with 60 Vbeta and 13 Jbeta primers. Clones were sequenced by immunoSEQ multiplex PCR, and TCRdb holds only the in-frame ones, with some missing. The data hold 130,000 or so clones, with around 77% observed a single time. The sample was PBMCs. These TCRs come from a man between 50 and 59 years old in good health and CMV-seronegative.

V usage is TRBV5-1 and J usage is TRBJ2-1; 10 nucleotides line up with TRBD2. Per the germline V gene, CDR1 is SGHRS and CDR2 is YFSETQ. The ends lost 4 bases at V and 2 bases at J; junction bases unmatched: 9. This CDR3 is built from 17 residues. The CDR3 loop reads CASSPPGLAPTYNEQFF. The CDR3 nucleotides read TGCGCCAGCAGCCCCCCGGGACTAGCGCCCACCTACAATGAGCAGTTCTTC.

The gene calls are TRBV5-4 and TRBJ2-5; 8 bases map to TRBD2. Germline V lookup: CDR1 SGHNT, CDR2 YYREEE (reference sequence). CDR3 size: 17 residues. Losses at the gene ends were 0 bases for V and 5 bases for J; bases not matched to a gene: 12. The CDR3 reads CASSLGGGPASRETQYF. As DNA, the CDR3 is TGTGCCAGCAGCTTGGGCGGGGGGCCCGCTAGCAGGGAGACCCAGTACTTC.

V and J are TRBV6-6 and TRBJ1-3; 9 bases match TRBD1. Germline V gene lookup returns CDR1 MNHNY and CDR2 SVGAGI (reference sequence). With V trimmed by 6 bases and J by 7 bases, 4 bases remained unmatched. The CDR3 runs to 13 residues. The CDR3, as DNA: TGTGCCAGCAGCCGACAGGGGGAGAACACCATATATTTT. It specifies CASSRQGENTIYF.

There are a few counts of this clone. This chain connects TRBV28 to TRBJ2-7, with TRBD2 matching over 12 bases. The CDR3 spans 15 residues. Trimming at V came to 4 bases and at J to 2 bases, leaving 3 bases not matched to a gene. Germline V lookup: CDR1 MDHEN, CDR2 SYDVKM. The CDR3 nucleotides read TGTGCCAGCAGTTCTAGCGGGAGGGCCCCCTACGAGCAGTACTTC. This sequence encodes CASSSSGRAPYEQYF.

The chain is built from TRBV5-1 and TRBJ1-1; D perhaps matches TRBD1 (6 bases). There are 24 residues in the CDR3. Germline V gives CDR1 SGHRS, CDR2 YFSETQ. V dropped 0 bases and J dropped 0 bases, with 36 bases sitting between them. The CDR3 spells CASSLVAQSRGSLPQRWMNTEAFF. The CDR3 DNA follows: TGCGCCAGCAGCTTGGTGGCTCAATCAAGGGGGTCGTTGCCTCAGCGGTGGATGAACACTGAAGCTTTCTTT.

The chain employs TRBV28 and TRBJ1-2, with 9 bases matching TRBD1. Germline lookup yields CDR1 MDHEN and CDR2 SYDVKM. V shed 3 bases and J 0 bases; nucleotides not matched to a gene: 2. The CDR3 extends over 15 amino acids. The CDR3 loop is CASSFRDRANYGYTF. The CDR3 DNA follows: TGTGCCAGCAGTTTTCGGGACAGGGCTAACTATGGCTACACCTTC.

The V call is TRBV11-3, the J call TRBJ2-3, with 7 bases matching TRBD2. Germline trimming cut 1 base from V and 3 bases from J; bases unmatched to any gene: 4. There are 15 residues in the CDR3. From germline, CDR1 is SGHNT and CDR2 YENEEA. The CDR3 is CASSLVAGATDTQYF. CDR3 bases: TGTGCCAGCAGCTTAGTGGCGGGAGCTACAGATACGCAGTATTTT. The full variable domain, rest sourced from reference TRBV11-3 and TRBJ2-3, is EAGVVQSPRYKIIEKKQPVAFWCNPISGHNTLYWYLQNLGQGPELLIRYENEEAVDDSQLPKDRFSAERLKGVDSTLKIQPAELGDSAVYLCASSLVAGATDTQYFGPGTRLTVL.

This CDR3 reads CASSQELAGGSTDTQYF. The CDR3 nucleotides read TGTGCCAGCAGCCAAGAACTAGCGGGAGGGAGCACAGATACGCAGTATTTT. This rearrangement joins TRBV4-2 to TRBJ2-3; 13 bases align to TRBD2. The CDR3 loop spans 17 amino acids. The ends lost 0 bases at V and 0 bases at J; junction bases unmatched: 0. CDR1 is LGHNA, CDR2 YNFKEQ, per germline.

The chain has TRBV21-1 and TRBJ1-2; the table gives TRBD1 as D, unverified against the DNA. TRBV21-1 is a listed pseudogene. The CDR3 is 17 amino acids. This CDR3 is CASSKEGFEVVNYGYTF. Written as DNA, the CDR3 is TGTGCCAGCAGCAAAGAGGGGTTTGAGGTAGTTAACTATGGCTACACCTTC.

The CDR3 spells CASMRAWELFF. Written as DNA, the CDR3 is TGTGCCAGCATGAGGGCCTGGGAGCTGTTTTTT. This chain connects TRBV6-5 to TRBJ2-2; D possibly corresponds to TRBD2 (5 bases). V was trimmed by 7 bases and J by 9 bases, leaving 9 bases between them. The CDR3 totals 11 residues. Germline loops: CDR1 MNHEY, CDR2 SVGAGI.

V and J are TRBV4-2 and TRBJ1-4; no firm D call. CDR1 is LGHNA and CDR2 is YNFKEQ in the germline V gene. V was pared by 0 bases and J by 4 bases, with 15 bases between. The CDR3 runs 17 residues. The chain's CDR3 is CASSQEGRQVGNEKLFF. CDR3 DNA: TGTGCCAGCAGCCAAGAGGGTCGGCAGGTCGGTAATGAAAAACTGTTTTTT.

In nucleotides, the CDR3 is TGTGCCAGCAGCTCGTACAGGGGCCTACCCAACACTGAAGCTTTCTTT. Translated: CASSSYRGLPNTEAFF. The chain carries TRBV5-4 and TRBJ1-1; 7 bases map to TRBD1. The CDR3 runs 16 residues. The germline V gene has CDR1 SGHNT and CDR2 YYREEE (reference sequence). Unmatched junction bases numbered 10, after V lost 3 bases and J lost 2 bases. Variable domain in full (rest from reference TRBV5-4 and TRBJ1-1): ETGVTQSPTHLIKTRGQQVTLRCSSQSGHNTVSWYQQALGQGPQFIFQYYREEENGRGNFPPRFSGLQFPNYSSELNVNALELDDSALYLCASSSYRGLPNTEAFFGQGTRLTVV.

This sequence joins TRBV7-9 and TRBJ1-2; 10 bases align to TRBD1. Germline V gives CDR1 SEHNR, CDR2 FQNEAQ (reference sequence). CDR3 length equals 18 residues. After removal of 3 bases from V and 4 bases from J, the junction contained 14 bases not matched to a gene. For the CDR3, the DNA is TGTGCCAGCAGCTTTTACGTGGGACAGGGGAGTGAGGGCTATGGCTACACCTTC. It encodes CASSFYVGQGSEGYGYTF.

The chain has TRBV13 and TRBJ1-2, with D possibly being TRBD1 (5 bases). The CDR3 has 13 amino acids. Per the germline V gene, CDR1 is PRHDT and CDR2 is FYEKMQ (reference sequence). Between the trimmed V and J ends, which lost 0 bases and 7 bases, there was a span of 9 bases. This chain's CDR3 is CASSLGRVSGYTF. CDR3 in DNA: TGTGCCAGCAGCTTAGGCAGGGTTTCTGGCTACACCTTC.

The V call is TRBV28, the J call TRBJ1-1; no definite D call. This CDR3 comprises 13 residues. Looked up from germline, CDR1 is MDHEN and CDR2 is SYDVKM. Trimming stripped 8 bases from V and 0 bases from J, with 10 bases between. This CDR3 reads CASHGSMNTEAFF. Written as DNA, the CDR3 is TGTGCCAGCCATGGGAGTATGAACACTGAAGCTTTCTTT.

The sample holds a few counts of this clone. This CDR3 reads CAWSLNPTGTYEQYF. CDR3 sequence (DNA): TGTGCCTGGAGTCTAAACCCGACAGGGACCTACGAGCAGTACTTC. The gene calls are TRBV30 and TRBJ2-7; 7 nucleotides line up with TRBD1. The CDR3 length is 15 residues. Germline V gene data show CDR1 as GTSNPN and CDR2 as SVGIG (reference sequence). The V gene end was trimmed by 2 bases and the J gene end by 2 bases; junction bases not matched to a gene: 9.

This clone was picked up a small number of times. The chain couples TRBV6-5 to TRBJ2-2; TRBD1 matches 7 bases. The CDR3 has 14 amino acids. The ends lost 6 bases at V and 3 bases at J; junction bases unmatched: 4. Germline V gene lookup returns CDR1 MNHEY and CDR2 SVGAGI. CDR3 nucleotide sequence: TGTGCCAGCAGGCCGACAGGGTACACCGGGGAGCTGTTTTTT. It specifies CASRPTGYTGELFF.

The chain uses TRBV28 and TRBJ1-1; D gene uncertain. The V and J ends lost 5 bases and 0 bases respectively, with 16 bases between them. The germline CDR1 and CDR2 sequences are MDHEN and SYDVKM. The CDR3 covers 16 residues. The CDR3 reads CASSPRDPSLNTEAFF. The CDR3 DNA sequence: TGTGCCAGCAGTCCCCGTGATCCCAGTTTGAACACTGAAGCTTTCTTT.

This sequence joins TRBV7-2 and TRBJ2-7; D not resolved. This CDR3 contains 16 residues. Germline V gives CDR1 SGHTA, CDR2 FQGNSA. The V end was cut by 5 bases, the J end by 0 bases, with 17 bases between. The CDR3 DNA is TGTGCCAGCAGCCGTCAAGCAAGCGAAGCCTCCTACGAGCAGTACTTC. Protein sequence: CASSRQASEASYEQYF.

This chain uses TRBV29-1 with TRBJ2-3, with D possibly being TRBD1 (6 bases). The CDR3 totals 14 residues. V lost 4 bases to trimming and J lost 0 bases, with 11 bases between them. Germline V gives CDR1 SQVTM, CDR2 ANQGSEA. The CDR3 protein is CSVAQGQSTDTQYF. The CDR3 DNA is TGCAGCGTTGCACAGGGCCAAAGCACAGATACGCAGTATTTT.

The CDR3 nucleotides read TGTGCCTCGGGACAGGGAGGTTCTGGAAACACCATATATTTT. This codes for CASGQGGSGNTIYF. The chain is built from TRBV28 and TRBJ1-3, with 9 bases fitting TRBD1. CDR1 MDHEN and CDR2 SYDVKM come from the germline V gene. The CDR3 is 14 residues long. The V and J ends lost 11 bases and 1 base, in that order; junction bases with no gene match: 6.